The 7 T cell receptor beta chains below were found in one sample sequenced in a study of blood T cell repertoires in COVID-19. Here immunoSEQ multiplex PCR was the method, and the copy in TCRdb shows in-frame clones only, minus some. Among roughly 70,000 clones listed, about 89% were seen once. Material: peripheral blood. Receptors were obtained from a man aged 50 to 60 with active COVID-19.

The chain couples TRBV12-3 or TRBV12-4 to TRBJ2-7; D may be TRBD2 (5 bases). The CDR3 has 12 residues. Trimming took off 6 bases at V and 6 bases at J, with 12 bases between the two ends. The CDR3 sequence: CASSYEGGEQYF. Written as DNA, the CDR3 is TGTGCCAGCAGCTACGAGGGTGGCGAGCAGTACTTC.

The V gene is TRBV30, the J gene TRBJ2-3; 8 bases are shared with TRBD2. Germline V CDR1 and CDR2: GTSNPN, SVGIG (reference sequence). The CDR3 consists of 17 residues. V lost 1 base, J lost 8 bases, and 17 bases stayed unmatched. The CDR3, as DNA: TGTGCCTGGAGTGGTTTAGGGCCCAATAGCGGGGTGGGTACGCAGTATTTT. Amino acids: CAWSGLGPNSGVGTQYF.

The rearrangement uses TRBV6-5 and TRBJ1-1; no definite D call. Germline CDR1 reads MNHEY; CDR2 reads SVGAGI. The CDR3 sequence is 14 residues long. Trimming took 2 bases from V and 2 from J, leaving 9 bases between them. CDR3 DNA sequence: TGTGCCAGCAGTTACCGGACGGGAAACACTGAAGCTTTCTTT. Encoded protein: CASSYRTGNTEAFF.

The V gene is TRBV11-3, the J gene TRBJ1-1; no reliable D call. The V and J ends lost 5 bases and 11 bases respectively, with 15 bases between them. The CDR3 runs to 12 residues. Germline V lookup: CDR1 SGHNT, CDR2 YENEEA. The CDR3 sequence is CASSRGPREAFF. CDR3 nucleotide sequence: TGTGCCAGCAGCCGCGGCCCCCGGGAGGCTTTCTTT.

V gene TRBV7-9 combines with J gene TRBJ1-1; TRBD1 might be the D (6 bases). The CDR3 loop spans 16 amino acids. Germline V gene sequence: CDR1 SEHNR, CDR2 FQNEAQ (reference sequence). Trimming removed 6 bases at V and 3 bases at J, with 20 bases between. This chain's CDR3 is CASRHIFSAGDTEAFF. The DNA of the CDR3 is TGTGCCAGCAGACACATATTTAGTGCAGGGGACACTGAAGCTTTCTTT.

This clone was counted once. The chain joins TRBV7-3 to TRBJ2-1, with 8 bases matching TRBD2. V gave up 3 bases and J gave up 2 bases; unmatched junction bases: 3. The CDR3 is made up of 15 amino acids. Germline CDR1 and CDR2: SGHTA and FQGTGA. This chain's CDR3 is CASSFSGATYNEQFF. Written as DNA, the CDR3 is TGTGCCAGCAGCTTTAGCGGGGCAACCTACAATGAGCAGTTCTTC.

This chain joins TRBV7-9 and TRBJ1-1; the match to TRBD1 covers 9 bases. Trimming at V came to 3 bases and at J to 4 bases, leaving 3 bases not matched to a gene. This CDR3 spans 14 amino acids. CDR1 SEHNR and CDR2 FQNEAQ come from the germline V gene (reference sequence). The CDR3, as DNA: TGTGCCAGCAGCTTCGGGACAGGGAGCACTGAAGCTTTCTTT. Encoded protein: CASSFGTGSTEAFF.